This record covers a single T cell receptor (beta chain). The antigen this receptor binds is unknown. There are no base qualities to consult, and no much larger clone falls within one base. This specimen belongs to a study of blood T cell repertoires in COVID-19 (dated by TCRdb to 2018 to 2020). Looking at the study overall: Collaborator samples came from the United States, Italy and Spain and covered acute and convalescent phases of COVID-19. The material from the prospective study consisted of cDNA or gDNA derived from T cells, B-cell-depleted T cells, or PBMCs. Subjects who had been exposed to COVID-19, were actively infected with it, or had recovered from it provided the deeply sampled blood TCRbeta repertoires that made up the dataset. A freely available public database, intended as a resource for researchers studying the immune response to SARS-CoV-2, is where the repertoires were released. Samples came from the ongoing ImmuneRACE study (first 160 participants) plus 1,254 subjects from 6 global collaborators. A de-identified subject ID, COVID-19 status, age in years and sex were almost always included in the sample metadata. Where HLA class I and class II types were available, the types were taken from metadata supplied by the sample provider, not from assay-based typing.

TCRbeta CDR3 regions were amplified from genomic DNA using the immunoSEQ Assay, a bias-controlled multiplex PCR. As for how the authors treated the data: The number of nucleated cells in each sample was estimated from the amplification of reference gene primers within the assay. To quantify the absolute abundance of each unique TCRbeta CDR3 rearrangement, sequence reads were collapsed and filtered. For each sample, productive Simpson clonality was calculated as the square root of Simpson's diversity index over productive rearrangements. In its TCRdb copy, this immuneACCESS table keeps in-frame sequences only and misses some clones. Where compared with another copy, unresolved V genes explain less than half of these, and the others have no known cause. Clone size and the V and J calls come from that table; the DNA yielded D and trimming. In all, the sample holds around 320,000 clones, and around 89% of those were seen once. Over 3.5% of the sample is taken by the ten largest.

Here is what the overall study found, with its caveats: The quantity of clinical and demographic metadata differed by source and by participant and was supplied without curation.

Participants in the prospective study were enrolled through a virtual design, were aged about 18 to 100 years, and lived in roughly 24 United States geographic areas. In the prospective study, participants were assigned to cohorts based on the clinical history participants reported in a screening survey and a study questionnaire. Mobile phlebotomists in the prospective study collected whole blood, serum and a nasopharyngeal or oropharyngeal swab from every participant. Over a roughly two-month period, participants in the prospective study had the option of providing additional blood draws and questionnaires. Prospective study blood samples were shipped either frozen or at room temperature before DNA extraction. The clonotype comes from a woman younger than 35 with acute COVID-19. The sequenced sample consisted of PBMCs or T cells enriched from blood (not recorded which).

The CDR3 in this case is CASSVEKAGIYNEQFF. The DNA sequence is given as TGTGCCAGCAGCGTAGAAAAAGCGGGGATATACAATGAGCAGTTCTTC. The rearranged chain carries TRBV9 and TRBJ2-1, with 7 junctional bases fitting TRBD2. The germline V gene supplies CDR1 SGDLS and CDR2 YYNGEE. Including the terminal cysteine and phenylalanine, the CDR3 comprises 16 residues. The only DNA kept is the CDR3, 48 bases in frame from the first base. Relative to germline, V is missing 0 bases and J is missing 4 bases, with 7 bases of the junction outside any gene match. The CDR3, completed at both ends by the reference TRBV9 and TRBJ2-1 genes, gives the full variable domain DSGVTQTPKHLITATGQRVTLRCSPRSGDLSVYWYQQSLDQGLQFLIQYYNGEERAKGNILERFSAQQFPDLHSELNLSSLELGDSALYFCASSVEKAGIYNEQFFGPGTRLTVL.